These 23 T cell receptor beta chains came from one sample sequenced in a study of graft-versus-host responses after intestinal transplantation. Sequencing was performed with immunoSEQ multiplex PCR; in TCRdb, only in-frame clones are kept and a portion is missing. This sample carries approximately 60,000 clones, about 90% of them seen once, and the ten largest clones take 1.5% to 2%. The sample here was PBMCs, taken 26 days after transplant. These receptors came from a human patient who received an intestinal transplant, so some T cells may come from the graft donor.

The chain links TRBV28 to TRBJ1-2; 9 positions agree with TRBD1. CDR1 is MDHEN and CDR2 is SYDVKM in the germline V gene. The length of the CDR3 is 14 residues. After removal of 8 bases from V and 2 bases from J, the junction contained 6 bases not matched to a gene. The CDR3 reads CASREQGANYGYTF. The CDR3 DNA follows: TGTGCCAGCCGCGAACAGGGGGCAAACTATGGCTACACCTTC.

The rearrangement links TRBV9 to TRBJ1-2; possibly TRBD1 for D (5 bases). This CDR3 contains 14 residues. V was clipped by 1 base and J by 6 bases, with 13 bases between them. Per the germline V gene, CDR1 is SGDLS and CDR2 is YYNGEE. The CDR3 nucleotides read TGTGCCAGCAGCGTAAAAGGACAATTGCATGGCTACACCTTC. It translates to CASSVKGQLHGYTF. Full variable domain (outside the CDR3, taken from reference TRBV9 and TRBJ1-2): DSGVTQTPKHLITATGQRVTLRCSPRSGDLSVYWYQQSLDQGLQFLIQYYNGEERAKGNILERFSAQQFPDLHSELNLSSLELGDSALYFCASSVKGQLHGYTFGSGTRLTVV.

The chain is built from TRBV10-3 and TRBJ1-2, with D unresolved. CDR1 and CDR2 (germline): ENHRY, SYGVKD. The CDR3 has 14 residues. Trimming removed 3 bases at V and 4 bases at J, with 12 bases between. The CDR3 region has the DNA TGTGCCATCAGTGATAGTGAGGGTTCCTATGGCTACACCTTC. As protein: CAISDSEGSYGYTF.

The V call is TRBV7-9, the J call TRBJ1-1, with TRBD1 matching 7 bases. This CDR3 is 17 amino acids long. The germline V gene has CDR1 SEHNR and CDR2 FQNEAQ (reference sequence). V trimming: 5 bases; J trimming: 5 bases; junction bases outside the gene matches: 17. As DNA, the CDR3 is TGTGCCAGCAGCCCCCGGGACGACAGGGAAGGTTGGACTGAAGCTTTCTTT. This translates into CASSPRDDREGWTEAFF.

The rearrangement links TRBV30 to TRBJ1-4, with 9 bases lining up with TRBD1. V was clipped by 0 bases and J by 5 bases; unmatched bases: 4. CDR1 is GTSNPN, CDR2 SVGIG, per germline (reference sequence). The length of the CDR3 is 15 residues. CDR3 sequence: CAWSVGGQGNEKLFF. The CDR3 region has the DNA TGTGCCTGGAGTGTAGGGGGACAGGGAAATGAAAAACTGTTTTTT. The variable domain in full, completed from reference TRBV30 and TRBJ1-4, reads SQTIHQWPATLVQPVGSPLSLECTVEGTSNPNLYWYRQAAGRGLQLLFYSVGIGQISSEVPQNLSASRPQDRQFILSSKKLLLSDSGFYLCAWSVGGQGNEKLFFGSGTQLSVL.

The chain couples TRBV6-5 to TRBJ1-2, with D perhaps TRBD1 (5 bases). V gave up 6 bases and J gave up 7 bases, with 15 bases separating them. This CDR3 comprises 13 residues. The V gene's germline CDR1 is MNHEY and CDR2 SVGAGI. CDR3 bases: TGTGCCAGCAGCGAGGTGGGGCAGGTTGGCTACACCTTC. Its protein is CASSEVGQVGYTF.

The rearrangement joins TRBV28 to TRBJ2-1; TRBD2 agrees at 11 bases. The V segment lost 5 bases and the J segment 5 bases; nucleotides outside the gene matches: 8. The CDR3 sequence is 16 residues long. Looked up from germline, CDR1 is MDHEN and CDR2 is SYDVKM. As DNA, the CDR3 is TGTGCCAGCAGTCTCACCGGGACTAGCGGACACAATGAGCAGTTCTTC. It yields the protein CASSLTGTSGHNEQFF.

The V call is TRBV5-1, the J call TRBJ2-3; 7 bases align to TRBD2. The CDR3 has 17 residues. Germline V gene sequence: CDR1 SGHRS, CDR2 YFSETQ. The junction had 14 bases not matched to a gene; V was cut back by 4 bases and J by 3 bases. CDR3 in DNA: TGCGCCAGCAGCCCTAAAAACGGGGGGATCGGGACAGATACGCAGTATTTT. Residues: CASSPKNGGIGTDTQYF.

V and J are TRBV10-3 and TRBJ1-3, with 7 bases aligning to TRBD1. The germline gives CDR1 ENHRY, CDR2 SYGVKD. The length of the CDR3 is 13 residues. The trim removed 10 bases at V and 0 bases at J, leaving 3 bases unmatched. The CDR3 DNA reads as TGTGCCACCACAGGGGTCTCTGGAAACACCATATATTTT. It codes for CATTGVSGNTIYF.

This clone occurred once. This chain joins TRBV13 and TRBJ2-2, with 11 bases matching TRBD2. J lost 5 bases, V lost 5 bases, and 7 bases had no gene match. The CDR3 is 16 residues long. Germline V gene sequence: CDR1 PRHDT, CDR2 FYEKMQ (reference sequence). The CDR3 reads CASSTPGLAVTGELFF. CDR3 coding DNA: TGTGCCAGCAGCACGCCGGGACTAGCGGTAACCGGGGAGCTGTTTTTT.

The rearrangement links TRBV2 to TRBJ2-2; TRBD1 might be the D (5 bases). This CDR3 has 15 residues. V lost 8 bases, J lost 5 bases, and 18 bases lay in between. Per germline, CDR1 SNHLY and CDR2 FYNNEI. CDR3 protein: CASGLDIVGTGELFF. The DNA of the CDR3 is TGTGCCAGCGGGCTGGACATTGTGGGGACCGGGGAGCTGTTTTTT. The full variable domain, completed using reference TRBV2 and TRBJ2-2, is EPEVTQTPSHQVTQMGQEVILRCVPISNHLYFYWYRQILGQKVEFLVSFYNNEISEKSEIFDDQFSVERPDGSNFTLKIRSTKLEDSAMYFCASGLDIVGTGELFFGEGSRLTVL.

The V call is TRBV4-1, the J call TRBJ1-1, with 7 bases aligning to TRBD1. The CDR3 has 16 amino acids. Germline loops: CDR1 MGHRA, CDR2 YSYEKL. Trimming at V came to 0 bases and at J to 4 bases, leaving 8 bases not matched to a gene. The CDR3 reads CASSQEQGRTGTEAFF. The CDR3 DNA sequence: TGCGCCAGCAGCCAAGAACAGGGGAGGACCGGCACTGAAGCTTTCTTT.

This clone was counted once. The CDR3 DNA reads as TGTGCCAGCAGTGAAACAACCTACGAGCAGTACTTC. This sequence encodes CASSETTYEQYF. The rearrangement uses TRBV2 and TRBJ2-7; D call uncertain. Germline V gene data show CDR1 as SNHLY and CDR2 as FYNNEI. Trimming stripped 2 bases from V and 2 bases from J, with 4 bases between. The CDR3 is made up of 12 amino acids.

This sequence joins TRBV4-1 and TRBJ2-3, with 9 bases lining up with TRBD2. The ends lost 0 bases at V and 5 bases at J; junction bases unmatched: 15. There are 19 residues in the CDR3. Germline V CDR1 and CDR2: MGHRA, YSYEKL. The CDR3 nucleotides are TGCGCCAGCAGCCAAGACCCCCCAGGTGGCGGGGGGGCCGTAGATACGCAGTATTTT. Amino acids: CASSQDPPGGGGAVDTQYF.

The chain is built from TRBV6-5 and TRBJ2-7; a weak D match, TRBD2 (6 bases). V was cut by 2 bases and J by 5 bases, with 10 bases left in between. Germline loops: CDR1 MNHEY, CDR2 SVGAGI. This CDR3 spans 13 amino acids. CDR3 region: CASSYRGSHEQYF. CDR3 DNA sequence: TGTGCCAGCAGTTACCGGGGGTCCCACGAGCAGTACTTC.

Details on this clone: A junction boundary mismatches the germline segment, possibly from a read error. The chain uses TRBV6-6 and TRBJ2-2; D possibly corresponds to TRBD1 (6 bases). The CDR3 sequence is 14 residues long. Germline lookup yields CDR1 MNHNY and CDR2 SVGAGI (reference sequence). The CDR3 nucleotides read TGTGTCAGCAGCAGACAGGAACTCACCGGGGAGCTGTTTTTT. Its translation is CVSSRQELTGELFF.

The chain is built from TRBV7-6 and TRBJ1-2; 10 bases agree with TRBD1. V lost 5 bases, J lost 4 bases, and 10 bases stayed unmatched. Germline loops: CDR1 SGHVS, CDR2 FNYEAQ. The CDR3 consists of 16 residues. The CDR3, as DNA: TGTGCCAGCAGCCCCGGGACAGGGGCTTTAGGCTATGGCTACACCTTC. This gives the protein CASSPGTGALGYGYTF.

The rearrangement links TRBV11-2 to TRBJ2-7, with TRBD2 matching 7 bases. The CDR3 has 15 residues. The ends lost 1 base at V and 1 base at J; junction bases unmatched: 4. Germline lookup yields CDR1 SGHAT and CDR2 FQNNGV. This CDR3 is CASSLGASGSYEQYF. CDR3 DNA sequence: TGTGCCAGCAGCTTAGGGGCTAGCGGTTCCTACGAGCAGTACTTC.

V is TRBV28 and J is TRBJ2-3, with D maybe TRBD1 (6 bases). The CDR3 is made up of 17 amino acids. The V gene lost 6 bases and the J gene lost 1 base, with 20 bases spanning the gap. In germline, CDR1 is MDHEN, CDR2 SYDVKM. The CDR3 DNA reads TGTGCCAGCAGCCTCGAACAGGTCGCAGGGGGCACAGATACGCAGTATTTT. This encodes CASSLEQVAGGTDTQYF.

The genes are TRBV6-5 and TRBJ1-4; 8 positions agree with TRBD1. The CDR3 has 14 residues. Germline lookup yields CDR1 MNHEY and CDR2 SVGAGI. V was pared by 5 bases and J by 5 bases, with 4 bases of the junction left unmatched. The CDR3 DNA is TGTGCCAGCAGTGGCCGGGACAGGAATGAAAAACTGTTTTTT. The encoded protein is CASSGRDRNEKLFF.

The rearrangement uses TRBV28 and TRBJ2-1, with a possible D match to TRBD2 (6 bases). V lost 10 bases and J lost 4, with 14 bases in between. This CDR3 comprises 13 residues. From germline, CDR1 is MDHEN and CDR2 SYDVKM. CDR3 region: CATLLGGYNEQFF. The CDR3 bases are TGTGCCACCCTTCTGGGGGGTTACAATGAGCAGTTCTTC.

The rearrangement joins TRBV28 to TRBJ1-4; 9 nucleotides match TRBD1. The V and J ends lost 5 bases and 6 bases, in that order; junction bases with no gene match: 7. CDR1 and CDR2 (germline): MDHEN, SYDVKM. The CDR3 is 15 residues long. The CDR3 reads CASSPSGQGYEKLFF. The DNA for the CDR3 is TGTGCCAGCAGTCCCTCGGGACAGGGTTATGAAAAACTGTTTTTT.

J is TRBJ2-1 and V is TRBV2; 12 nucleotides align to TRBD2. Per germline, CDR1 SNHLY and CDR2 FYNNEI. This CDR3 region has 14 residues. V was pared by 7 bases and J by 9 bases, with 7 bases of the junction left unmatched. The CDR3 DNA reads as TGTGCCAGCAACCTAGCGGGGGGGTATAGTGAGCAGTTCTTC. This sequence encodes CASNLAGGYSEQFF.